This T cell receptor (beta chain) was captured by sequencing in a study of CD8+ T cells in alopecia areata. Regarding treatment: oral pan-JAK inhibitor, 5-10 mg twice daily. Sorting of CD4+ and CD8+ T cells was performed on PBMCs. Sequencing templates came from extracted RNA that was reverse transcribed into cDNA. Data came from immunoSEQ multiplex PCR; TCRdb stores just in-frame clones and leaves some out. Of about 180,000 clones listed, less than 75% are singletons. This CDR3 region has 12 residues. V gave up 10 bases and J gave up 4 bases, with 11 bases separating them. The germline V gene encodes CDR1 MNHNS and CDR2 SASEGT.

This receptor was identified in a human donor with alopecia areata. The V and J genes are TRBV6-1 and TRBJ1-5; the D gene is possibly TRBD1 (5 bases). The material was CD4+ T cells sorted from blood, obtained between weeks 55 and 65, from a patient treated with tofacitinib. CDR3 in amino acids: CATVGGNQPQHF. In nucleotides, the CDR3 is TGTGCCACCGTGGGGGGGAATCAGCCCCAGCATTTT.